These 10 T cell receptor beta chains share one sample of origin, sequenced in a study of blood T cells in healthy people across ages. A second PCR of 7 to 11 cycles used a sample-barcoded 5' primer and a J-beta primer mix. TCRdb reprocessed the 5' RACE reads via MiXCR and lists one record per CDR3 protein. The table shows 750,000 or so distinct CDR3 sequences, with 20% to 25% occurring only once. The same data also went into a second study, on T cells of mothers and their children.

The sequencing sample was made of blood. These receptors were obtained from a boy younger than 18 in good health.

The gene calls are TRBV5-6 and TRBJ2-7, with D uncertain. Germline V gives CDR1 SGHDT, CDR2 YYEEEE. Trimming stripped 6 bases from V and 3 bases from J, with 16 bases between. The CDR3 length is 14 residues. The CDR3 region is CASTPNSVNYEQYF. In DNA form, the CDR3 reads TGTGCCAGCACCCCAAATTCAGTAAACTACGAGCAGTACTTC.

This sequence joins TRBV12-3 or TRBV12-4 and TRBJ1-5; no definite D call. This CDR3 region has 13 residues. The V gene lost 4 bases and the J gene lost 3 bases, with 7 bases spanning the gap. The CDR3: CASSSIDNQPQHF. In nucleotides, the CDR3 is TGTGCCAGCAGTTCAATAGACAATCAGCCCCAGCATTTT.

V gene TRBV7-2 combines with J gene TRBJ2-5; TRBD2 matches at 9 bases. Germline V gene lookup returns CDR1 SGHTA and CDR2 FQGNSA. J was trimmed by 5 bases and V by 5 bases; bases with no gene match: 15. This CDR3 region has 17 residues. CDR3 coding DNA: TGTGCCAGCAGCAATCGGCTCGTAGCGGGAGTAGGGGAGACCCAGTACTTC. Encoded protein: CASSNRLVAGVGETQYF.

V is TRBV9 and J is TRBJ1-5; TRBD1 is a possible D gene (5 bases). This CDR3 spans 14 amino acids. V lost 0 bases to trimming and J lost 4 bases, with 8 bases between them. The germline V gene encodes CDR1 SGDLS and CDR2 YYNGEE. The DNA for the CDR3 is TGTGCCAGCAGCGTAGATGGGGCGAATCAGCCCCAGCATTTT. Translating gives CASSVDGANQPQHF.

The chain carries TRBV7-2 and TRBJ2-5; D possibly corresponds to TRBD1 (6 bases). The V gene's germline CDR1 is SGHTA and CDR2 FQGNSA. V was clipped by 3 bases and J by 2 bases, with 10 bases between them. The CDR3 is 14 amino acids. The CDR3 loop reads CASSFYGQQETQYF. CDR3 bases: TGTGCCAGCAGCTTTTACGGACAGCAAGAGACCCAGTACTTC. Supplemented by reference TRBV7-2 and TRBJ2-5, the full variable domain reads GAGVSQSPSNKVTEKGKDVELRCDPISGHTALYWYRQSLGQGLEFLIYFQGNSAPDKSGLPSDRFSAERTGGSVSTLTIQRTQQEDSAVYLCASSFYGQQETQYFGPGTRLLVL.

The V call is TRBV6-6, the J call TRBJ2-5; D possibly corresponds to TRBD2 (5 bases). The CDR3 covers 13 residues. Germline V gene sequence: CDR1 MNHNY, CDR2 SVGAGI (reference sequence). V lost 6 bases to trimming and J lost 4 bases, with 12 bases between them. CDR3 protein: CASRSDGGETQYF. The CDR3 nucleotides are TGTGCCAGCAGATCAGATGGAGGAGAGACCCAGTACTTC.

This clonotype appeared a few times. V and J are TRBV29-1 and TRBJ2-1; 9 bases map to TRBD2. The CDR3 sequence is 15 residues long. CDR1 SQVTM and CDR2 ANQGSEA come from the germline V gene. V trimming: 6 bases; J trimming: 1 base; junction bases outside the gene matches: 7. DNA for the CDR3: TGCAGCGTAGCGGGAGGAGGGGGATCCTACAATGAGCAGTTCTTC. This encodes CSVAGGGGSYNEQFF.

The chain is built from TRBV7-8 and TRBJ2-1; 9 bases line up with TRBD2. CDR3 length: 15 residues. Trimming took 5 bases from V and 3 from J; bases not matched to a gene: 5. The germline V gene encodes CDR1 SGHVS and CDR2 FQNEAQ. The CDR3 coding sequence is TGTGCCAGCAGCCTTAGACTAGCGGACTACAATGAGCAGTTCTTC. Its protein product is CASSLRLADYNEQFF. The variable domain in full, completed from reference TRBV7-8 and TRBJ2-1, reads GAGVSQSPRYKVAKRGQDVALRCDPISGHVSLFWYQQALGQGPEFLTYFQNEAQLDKSGLPSDRFFAERPEGSVSTLKIQRTQQEDSAVYLCASSLRLADYNEQFFGPGTRLTVL.

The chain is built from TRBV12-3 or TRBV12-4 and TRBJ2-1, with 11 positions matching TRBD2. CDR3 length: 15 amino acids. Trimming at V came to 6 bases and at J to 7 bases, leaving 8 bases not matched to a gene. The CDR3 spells CASRTGTSGGNEQFF. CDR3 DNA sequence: TGTGCCAGCAGGACCGGGACTAGCGGAGGGAATGAGCAGTTCTTC.

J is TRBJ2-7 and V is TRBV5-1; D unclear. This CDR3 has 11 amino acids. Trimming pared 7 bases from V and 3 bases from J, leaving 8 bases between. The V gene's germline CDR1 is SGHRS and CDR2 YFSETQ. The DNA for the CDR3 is TGCGCCAGCGGGGAAAACTACGAGCAGTACTTC. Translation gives CASGENYEQYF. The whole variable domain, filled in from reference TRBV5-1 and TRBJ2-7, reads KAGVTQTPRYLIKTRGQQVTLSCSPISGHRSVSWYQQTPGQGLQFLFEYFSETQRNKGNFPGRFSGRQFSNSRSEMNVSTLELGDSALYLCASGENYEQYFGPGTRLTVT.